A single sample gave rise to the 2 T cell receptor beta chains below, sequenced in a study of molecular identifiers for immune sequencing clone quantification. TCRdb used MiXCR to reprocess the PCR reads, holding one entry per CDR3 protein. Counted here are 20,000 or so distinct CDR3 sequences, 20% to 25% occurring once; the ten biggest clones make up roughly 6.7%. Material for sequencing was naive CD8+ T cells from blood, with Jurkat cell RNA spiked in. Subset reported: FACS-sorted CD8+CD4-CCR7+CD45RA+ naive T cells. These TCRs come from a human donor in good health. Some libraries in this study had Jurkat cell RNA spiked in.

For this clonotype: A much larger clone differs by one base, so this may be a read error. The CDR3 bases are TGTGTCAGCAGCTTCTCCCTAGCGGCCTACGAGCAGTACTTC. Residues: CVSSFSLAAYEQYF. This chain uses TRBV5-5 with TRBJ2-7, with 7 bases lining up with TRBD2. The CDR3 is made up of 14 amino acids. The germline V gene encodes CDR1 SGHKS and CDR2 YYEKEE (reference sequence).

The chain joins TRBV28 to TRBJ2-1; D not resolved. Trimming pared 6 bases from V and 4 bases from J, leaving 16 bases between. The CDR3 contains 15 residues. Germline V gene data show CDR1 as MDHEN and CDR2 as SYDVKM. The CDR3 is CASSPPGRAYNEQFF. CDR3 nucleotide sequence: TGTGCCAGCAGCCCCCCCGGGCGAGCTTACAATGAGCAGTTCTTC.